The clone carrying this TCR beta chain was counted only a few times. Its antigen is unidentified. Staff drew approximately 9.7 milliliters of peripheral blood from each donor. The data belong to a study of blood T cells in healthy people across ages. V was trimmed by 4 bases and J by 10 bases, leaving 18 bases between them. The germline V gene has CDR1 SGDLS and CDR2 YYNGEE. The CDR3 runs 14 residues. For the second PCR, which ran for about 7 to 11 cycles, a sample-barcoded 5' primer and a J-beta primer mix were used. In TCRdb, the 5' RACE reads were re-called with MiXCR into one record per CDR3 protein. Among about 1,800,000 distinct CDR3 sequences, under 30% were seen once, and the ten largest hold approximately 7.7%. Study findings and constraints: Diversity of TCR beta correlated strongly with naive T cell percentage. Greater diversity and more naive CD4+ cells were seen in long-lived donors than in aged donors. Changes in expanded clonotypes were possibly confounded, as the CMV status of donors was unknown.

The chain is built from TRBV9 and TRBJ2-4; maybe TRBD2 (6 bases). Material: blood. This TCR came from a woman in her 30s in good health. This CDR3 reads CASSLEGGVGIQYF. CDR3 in DNA: TGTGCCAGCAGCCTTGAGGGCGGGGTAGGAATTCAGTACTTC.